The next 28 T cell receptor beta chains were all read from a single sample in a study of cytomegalovirus exposure and HLA in healthy donors. The PCR used 60 Vbeta and 13 Jbeta primers. TCRdb's copy holds only in-frame clones and misses some; the assay was immunoSEQ multiplex PCR. The sample lists around 65,000 clones, roughly four fifths occurring once. Sequencing was done on a sample of PBMCs. All receptors come from a woman in her 30s in good health and CMV-seropositive.

By sample fraction, this clone is medium-sized (0.01 to 0.1%). This chain uses TRBV30 with TRBJ2-7, with a weak D call TRBD2 (6 bases). Germline lookup yields CDR1 GTSNPN and CDR2 SVGIG (reference sequence). The CDR3 totals 13 residues. Trimming took 7 bases from V and 3 from J, leaving 16 bases between them. The CDR3 DNA follows: TGTGCCTCGGAGGGAAAGGGGCTCTACGAGCAGTACTTC. It codes for CASEGKGLYEQYF. Variable domain in full (rest from reference TRBV30 and TRBJ2-7): SQTIHQWPATLVQPVGSPLSLECTVEGTSNPNLYWYRQAAGRGLQLLFYSVGIGQISSEVPQNLSASRPQDRQFILSSKKLLLSDSGFYLCASEGKGLYEQYFGPGTRLTVT.

This clone has more than one count but fewer than ten. The chain is built from TRBV6-1 and TRBJ2-7; 7 nucleotides agree with TRBD2. Trimming at V came to 1 base and at J to 5 bases, leaving 5 bases not matched to a gene. Germline V CDR1 and CDR2: MNHNS, SASEGT. CDR3 size: 14 residues. CDR3 residues: CASSEVRTRDEQYF. CDR3 coding DNA: TGTGCCAGCAGTGAAGTTAGGACTAGAGACGAGCAGTACTTC.

This clone has just a few counts. The V and J genes are TRBV6-4 and TRBJ1-1, with D possibly TRBD1 on 5 matching bases. Germline V gene sequence: CDR1 MRHNA, CDR2 SNTAGT. V lost 4 bases to trimming and J lost 4 bases, with 10 bases between them. There are 13 residues in the CDR3. CDR3 sequence (DNA): TGTGCCAGCAGTGGGGACGGGGGCACTGAAGCTTTCTTT. As protein: CASSGDGGTEAFF.

The rearrangement joins TRBV2 to TRBJ2-7, with 8 nucleotides matching TRBD2. Germline lookup yields CDR1 SNHLY and CDR2 FYNNEI. The CDR3 runs 15 residues. The V and J ends lost 1 base and 5 bases, in that order; junction bases with no gene match: 7. CDR3 in DNA: TGTGCCAGCAGTGAAGGCAGCGGGAGAAGAAACGAGCAGTACTTC. Translation: CASSEGSGRRNEQYF.

This chain connects TRBV2 to TRBJ1-4, with a weak D call TRBD1 (6 bases). Trimming removed 6 bases at V and 4 bases at J, with 12 bases between. Germline loops: CDR1 SNHLY, CDR2 FYNNEI. The CDR3 has 14 amino acids. CDR3 DNA sequence: TGTGCCAGCAGGGCGGACAGATTTAATGAAAAACTGTTTTTT. Residues: CASRADRFNEKLFF.

The chain links TRBV27 to TRBJ1-2; maybe TRBD1 (5 bases). V was shortened by 8 bases and J by 7 bases, with 14 bases between the two germline ends. From germline, CDR1 is MNHEY and CDR2 SMNVEV (reference sequence). The CDR3 is 12 residues long. The CDR3 sequence is CASRGGEFGYTF. CDR3 nucleotide sequence: TGTGCCAGCCGGGGGGGGGAGTTTGGCTACACCTTC.

This clone was detected only a few times. V is TRBV5-3 and J is TRBJ1-1, with D unresolved. TRBV5-3 is an ORF; its function is uncertain. The length of the CDR3 is 13 residues. With 0 bases removed from V and 5 bases from J, the gap between germline ends came to 8 bases. The CDR3 DNA sequence: TGTGCCAGAAGCTTGGGCAGGTGTACTGAAGCTTTCTTT. Protein product: CARSLGRCTEAFF.

V usage is TRBV25-1 and J usage is TRBJ1-4, with D tentatively TRBD1 (6 bases). The V end lost 6 bases, the J end lost 5 bases, and 13 bases lay between the germline ends. Looked up from germline, CDR1 is MGHDK and CDR2 is SYGVNS. CDR3 length equals 14 residues. The CDR3 reads CASRGAGLNEKLFF. CDR3 sequence (DNA): TGTGCCAGCAGGGGGGCAGGCCTAAATGAAAAACTGTTTTTT.

This clone was seen a few times. V is TRBV7-3 and J is TRBJ2-2; no clear D. The CDR3 loop spans 14 amino acids. Germline V gene data show CDR1 as SGHTA and CDR2 as FQGTGA. The V and J ends lost 2 bases and 8 bases respectively, with 12 bases between them. CDR3 DNA: TGTGCCAGCAGCTTAGCCTCCCTCGGGGGGGAGCTGTTTTTT. The encoded protein is CASSLASLGGELFF.

In its sample, this clone was seen once. The chain recombines TRBV2 with TRBJ2-5, with D possibly matching TRBD1 (8 bases). The germline gives CDR1 SNHLY, CDR2 FYNNEI. V was clipped by 6 bases and J by 7 bases, with 21 bases between them. This CDR3 region has 15 residues. This chain's CDR3 is CASSQLQGGFGTQYF. For the CDR3, the DNA is TGTGCCAGCAGCCAACTACAGGGGGGGTTTGGGACCCAGTACTTC.

V usage is TRBV5-4 and J usage is TRBJ2-2, with 11 positions matching TRBD2. Trimming removed 0 bases from V and 2 bases from J; junction bases left unmatched: 0. This CDR3 spans 16 amino acids. Germline assignment: CDR1 SGHNT and CDR2 YYREEE (reference sequence). The CDR3 DNA reads as TGTGCCAGCAGCTTGGGACTAGCGGGAAACACCGGGGAGCTGTTTTTT. Its protein is CASSLGLAGNTGELFF.

About this clone: The CDR3 does not end in the conserved phenylalanine or tryptophan, so this is likely a read error. The chain links TRBV28 to TRBJ1-2; D not resolved. This CDR3 comprises 14 residues. Germline CDR1 is MDHEN and CDR2 is SYDVKM. Trimming took off 3 bases at V and 5 bases at J, with 13 bases between the two ends. CDR3 bases: TGTGCCAGCAGTTTCGCGGGGAGGGAGTATGGCTACACCCTC. Its translation is CASSFAGREYGYTL.

This clone has more than one count but fewer than ten. The gene calls are TRBV6-1 and TRBJ2-3, with 8 bases matching TRBD2. Germline V CDR1 and CDR2: MNHNS, SASEGT. The CDR3 is 16 residues long. V dropped 2 bases and J dropped 1; count of bases not matched to a gene: 5. The CDR3 region has the DNA TGTGCCAGCAGTGAAATCACTAGCGGCGGCACAGATACGCAGTATTTT. It specifies CASSEITSGGTDTQYF.

J is TRBJ2-1 and V is TRBV12-5; 9 bases map to TRBD2. J was trimmed by 1 base and V by 4 bases; bases with no gene match: 5. The CDR3 covers 16 residues. Germline lookup yields CDR1 LGHNT and CDR2 FRNRAP. The CDR3 sequence is CASGWLAGVSYNEQFF. As DNA, the CDR3 is TGTGCTAGTGGTTGGTTAGCGGGGGTTTCCTACAATGAGCAGTTCTTC.

This chain links TRBV5-4 with TRBJ1-1; possible D gene TRBD1, 6 bases. From germline, CDR1 is SGHNT and CDR2 YYREEE (reference sequence). V lost 0 bases and J lost 1, with 10 bases in between. The CDR3 runs to 15 residues. This chain's CDR3 is CASSLDGQQNTEAFF. CDR3 in DNA: TGTGCCAGCAGCTTGGACGGACAGCAGAACACTGAAGCTTTCTTT. Full variable domain (rest looked up from reference TRBV5-4 and TRBJ1-1): ETGVTQSPTHLIKTRGQQVTLRCSSQSGHNTVSWYQQALGQGPQFIFQYYREEENGRGNFPPRFSGLQFPNYSSELNVNALELDDSALYLCASSLDGQQNTEAFFGQGTRLTVV.

This chain uses TRBV11-1 with TRBJ2-1; TRBD1 might be the D (5 bases). Germline CDR1 and CDR2: SGHAT and FQDESV (reference sequence). The CDR3 loop spans 14 amino acids. The V gene lost 2 bases and the J gene lost 5 bases, with 10 bases spanning the gap. As DNA, the CDR3 is TGTGCCAGCAGCTTAAATCAGGGAAACAATGAGCAGTTCTTC. Amino acids: CASSLNQGNNEQFF.

The V call is TRBV13, the J call TRBJ1-4, with D possibly matching TRBD1 (5 bases). CDR3 length: 17 residues. V was trimmed by 0 bases and J by 3 bases, leaving 14 bases between them. Per germline, CDR1 PRHDT and CDR2 FYEKMQ (reference sequence). The CDR3 region has the DNA TGTGCCAGCAGCTTAGGGGGCAGGAGACAGTCTAATGAAAAACTGTTTTTT. This encodes CASSLGGRRQSNEKLFF. Filled out from reference TRBV13 and TRBJ1-4, the complete variable domain reads AAGVIQSPRHLIKEKRETATLKCYPIPRHDTVYWYQQGPGQDPQFLISFYEKMQSDKGSIPDRFSAQQFSDYHSELNMSSLELGDSALYFCASSLGGRRQSNEKLFFGSGTQLSVL.

V usage is TRBV28 and J usage is TRBJ1-2; 8 nucleotides match TRBD1. The ends lost 6 bases at V and 8 bases at J; junction bases unmatched: 11. CDR1 MDHEN and CDR2 SYDVKM come from the germline V gene. This CDR3 comprises 14 residues. CDR3 coding DNA: TGTGCCAGCAGCTTGAAAAGCGCAGGGGGCGGCTACACCTTC. Residues: CASSLKSAGGGYTF.

This chain uses TRBV9 with TRBJ1-1; TRBD1 matches at 7 bases. CDR1 and CDR2 (germline): SGDLS, YYNGEE. V gave up 1 base and J gave up 5 bases; unmatched junction bases: 11. CDR3 length: 16 amino acids. CDR3 coding DNA: TGTGCCAGCAGCGTAAACCTAGAGACAGGGAGTACTGAAGCTTTCTTT. Its translation: CASSVNLETGSTEAFF.

The chain carries TRBV5-4 and TRBJ2-7, with 8 bases lining up with TRBD2. CDR3 length: 14 amino acids. The J segment lost 7 bases and the V segment lost 4 bases, leaving 10 bases of the junction unmatched. Germline lookup yields CDR1 SGHNT and CDR2 YYREEE (reference sequence). The CDR3 DNA sequence: TGTGCCAGCAGCGGGGGGACTAGGGCTGGTGAGCAGTACTTC. Residues: CASSGGTRAGEQYF.

This sequence joins TRBV7-6 and TRBJ1-1; tentative D call: TRBD1 (5 bases). In germline, CDR1 is SGHVS, CDR2 FNYEAQ. The CDR3 runs 13 residues. V gave up 5 bases and J gave up 3 bases, with 10 bases separating them. This CDR3 reads CASSARGDTEAFF. The CDR3 DNA follows: TGTGCCAGCAGCGCACGGGGGGACACTGAAGCTTTCTTT.

V and J are TRBV28 and TRBJ2-7, with 7 positions matching TRBD2. The CDR3 totals 14 residues. Looked up from germline, CDR1 is MDHEN and CDR2 is SYDVKM. The V gene end was trimmed by 0 bases and the J gene end by 1 base; junction bases not matched to a gene: 0. CDR3 DNA: TGTGCCAGCAGTTTATGGGGGGGGTCCTACGAGCAGTACTTC. Translation gives CASSLWGGSYEQYF.

The chain has TRBV14 and TRBJ2-1, with D perhaps matching TRBD2 (5 bases). V gave up 2 bases and J gave up 3 bases, with 11 bases separating them. Germline CDR1 reads SGHDN; CDR2 reads FVKESK. There are 15 residues in the CDR3. In DNA, the CDR3 is TGTGCCAGCAGCCAACGGGAAAGGCTCTACAATGAGCAGTTCTTC. Translation gives CASSQRERLYNEQFF.

V usage is TRBV7-2 and J usage is TRBJ2-7; TRBD2 matches at 10 bases. Germline V gene sequence: CDR1 SGHTA, CDR2 FQGNSA. CDR3 length: 14 amino acids. Trimming cost V 5 bases and J 4 bases; bases outside gene matches: 5. The DNA of the CDR3 is TGTGCCAGCAGCCTACTAGCGGGAAAGTACGAGCAGTACTTC. The encoded protein is CASSLLAGKYEQYF. Full variable domain (outside the CDR3, taken from reference TRBV7-2 and TRBJ2-7): GAGVSQSPSNKVTEKGKDVELRCDPISGHTALYWYRQSLGQGLEFLIYFQGNSAPDKSGLPSDRFSAERTGGSVSTLTIQRTQQEDSAVYLCASSLLAGKYEQYFGPGTRLTVT.

The CDR3 coding sequence is TGTGCCAGCAGCTTAGCCGGCCTAGCGGGAGAGGGGCAGTTCTTC. Its translation: CASSLAGLAGEGQFF. The gene calls are TRBV7-2 and TRBJ2-1; 10 bases map to TRBD2. The CDR3 totals 15 residues. With V trimmed by 0 bases and J by 12 bases, 8 bases remained unmatched. Looked up from germline, CDR1 is SGHTA and CDR2 is FQGNSA.

This chain links TRBV28 with TRBJ1-4; D uncertain. The ends were cut back, 6 bases at V and 6 bases at J, with 11 bases in the middle. The germline CDR1 and CDR2 sequences are MDHEN and SYDVKM. There are 13 residues in the CDR3. The CDR3 sequence: CASSHHTDEKLFF. DNA of the CDR3: TGTGCCAGCAGCCATCACACAGATGAAAAACTGTTTTTT.

The V and J genes are TRBV15 and TRBJ1-2; 11 bases agree with TRBD1. The CDR3 contains 14 residues. Germline V gene data show CDR1 as LNHNV and CDR2 as YYDKDF (reference sequence). J was trimmed by 10 bases and V by 0 bases; bases with no gene match: 4. In DNA form, the CDR3 reads TGTGCCACCAGCAGAGAAGGACAGGGGGCATTCTACACCTTC. Translating it yields CATSREGQGAFYTF.

The chain links TRBV5-8 to TRBJ2-7, with 9 positions matching TRBD1. This CDR3 region has 14 residues. V was clipped by 4 bases and J by 3 bases; unmatched bases: 5. Germline CDR1 and CDR2: SGHTS and YDEGEE. The CDR3 DNA reads TGTGCCAGCAGCCCTGGGGACAGGGACTACGAGCAGTACTTC. As protein: CASSPGDRDYEQYF.